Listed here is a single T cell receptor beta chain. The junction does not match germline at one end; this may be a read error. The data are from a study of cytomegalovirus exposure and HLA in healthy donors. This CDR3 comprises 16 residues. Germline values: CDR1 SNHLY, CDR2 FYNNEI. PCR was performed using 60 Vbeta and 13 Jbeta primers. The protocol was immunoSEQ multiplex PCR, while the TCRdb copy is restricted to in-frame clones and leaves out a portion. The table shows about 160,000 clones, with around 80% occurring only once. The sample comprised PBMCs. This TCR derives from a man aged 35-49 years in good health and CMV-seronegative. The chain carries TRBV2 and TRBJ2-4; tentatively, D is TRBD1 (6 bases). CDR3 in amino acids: CASSKGVGLAKNSQYF. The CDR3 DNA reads TGTGCCAGCAGTAAGGGGGTAGGCTTAGCCAAAAACAGTCAGTACTTC.